The 10 T cell receptor beta chains presented below share a single source sample, sequenced in a study of shared clonotypes between healthy human individuals. TCRdb's table, derived via immunoSEQ multiplex PCR, lists solely in-frame clones and lacks some. The sample holds some 580,000 clones, 98% seen once. CD45RO negativity and positive selection for CCR7 defined naive CD8 cells, a population that excluded terminally differentiated effector memory CD45RA+ cells. Sequencing used naive CD8+ T cells sorted from blood. These receptors were collected from a man aged 30 to 39 in good health.

This chain connects TRBV5-4 to TRBJ1-3; unclear D gene. The CDR3 loop spans 13 amino acids. The germline CDR1 and CDR2 sequences are SGHNT and YYREEE (reference sequence). The V and J ends lost 5 bases and 2 bases respectively, with 8 bases between them. CDR3 amino acids: CASSLSPGNTIYF. As DNA, the CDR3 is TGTGCCAGCAGTTTATCACCTGGAAACACCATATATTTT.

This chain links TRBV5-3 with TRBJ1-1; 8 bases match TRBD1. TRBV5-3 is an ORF, with its function uncertain. The CDR3 has 15 amino acids. The trim removed 8 bases at V and 0 bases at J, leaving 9 bases unmatched. CDR3 DNA sequence: TGTGCCAGTCTGACAGGGGTAGTGATGAACACTGAAGCTTTCTTT. Residues: CASLTGVVMNTEAFF.

The genes are TRBV29-1 and TRBJ2-5, with 8 nucleotides matching TRBD2. Trimming at V came to 4 bases and at J to 5 bases, leaving 9 bases not matched to a gene. This CDR3 is built from 14 residues. In germline, CDR1 is SQVTM, CDR2 ANQGSEA. The CDR3, as DNA: TGCAGCGTTGTACCAGCGGGAGCGGGTGAGACCCAGTACTTC. This gives the protein CSVVPAGAGETQYF.

The J gene is TRBJ2-7, the V gene TRBV13, with 12 bases aligning to TRBD2. Germline CDR1 PRHDT, CDR2 FYEKMQ (reference sequence). After removal of 5 bases from V and 5 bases from J, the junction contained 22 bases not matched to a gene. The length of the CDR3 is 20 residues. CDR3 in DNA: TGTGCCAGCAGCGAAGCCCCGGGACAGACGACTAGCGGGAGTATCCACGAGCAGTACTTC. It is translated as CASSEAPGQTTSGSIHEQYF. Full variable domain (remainder filled in from reference TRBV13 and TRBJ2-7): AAGVIQSPRHLIKEKRETATLKCYPIPRHDTVYWYQQGPGQDPQFLISFYEKMQSDKGSIPDRFSAQQFSDYHSELNMSSLELGDSALYFCASSEAPGQTTSGSIHEQYFGPGTRLTVT.

This clone was seen more than once but under ten times. The rearrangement links TRBV18 to TRBJ2-3; a possible D gene is TRBD1 (5 bases). There are 14 residues in the CDR3. CDR1 and CDR2 (germline): KGHSH, LQKENI. V gave up 6 bases and J gave up 4 bases, with 14 bases separating them. The CDR3 loop is CASSPGRAPDTQYF. CDR3 bases: TGTGCCAGCTCCCCGGGCAGGGCGCCAGATACGCAGTATTTT.

The chain couples TRBV6-1 to TRBJ2-6; D remains unclear. The germline gives CDR1 MNHNS, CDR2 SASEGT. V was cut by 4 bases and J by 0 bases, with 7 bases left in between. This CDR3 spans 15 amino acids. CDR3 protein: CASSGFHSGANVLTF. The DNA for the CDR3 is TGTGCCAGCAGTGGATTTCACTCTGGGGCCAACGTCCTGACTTTC.

The chain is built from TRBV7-9 and TRBJ2-3; D tentatively reads TRBD1 or TRBD2 (5 bases each). Trimming left V 5 bases short and J 8 bases short, with 11 bases between. This CDR3 has 12 residues. Germline values: CDR1 SEHNR, CDR2 FQNEAQ (reference sequence). CDR3 coding DNA: TGTGCCAGCAGCACGCAGGGACGTACGCAGTATTTT. It yields the protein CASSTQGRTQYF.

The gene calls are TRBV6-5 and TRBJ1-1, with TRBD1 as a possible D gene (5 bases). The CDR3 has 14 residues. Per germline, CDR1 MNHEY and CDR2 SVGAGI. With 6 bases removed from V and 8 bases from J, the gap between germline ends came to 19 bases. The CDR3 spells CASSKDSHGGEAFF. DNA for the CDR3: TGTGCCAGCAGCAAAGACAGCCACGGAGGAGAAGCTTTCTTT.

This clone was detected only once. The chain combines TRBV4-1 with TRBJ2-7; D unclear. Deletions cut 4 bases from V and 2 bases from J, with 12 bases between. Germline V gene data show CDR1 as MGHRA and CDR2 as YSYEKL. The CDR3 consists of 14 residues. The CDR3 protein is CASSPPRGAYEQYF. CDR3 in DNA: TGCGCCAGCAGCCCCCCGAGAGGTGCCTACGAGCAGTACTTC.

This chain uses TRBV5-4 with TRBJ2-7; tentative D call: TRBD1 (5 bases). Germline V lookup: CDR1 SGHNT, CDR2 YYREEE (reference sequence). V gave up 1 base and J gave up 3 bases, with 8 bases separating them. This CDR3 spans 13 amino acids. As DNA, the CDR3 is TGTGCCAGCAGCTTGTTCGACAGCTACGAGCAGTACTTC. Amino acid sequence: CASSLFDSYEQYF.